The present TCR beta chain was sequenced within a study of cytomegalovirus exposure and HLA in healthy donors. PCR was performed using 60 Vbeta and 13 Jbeta primers. Assay used: immunoSEQ multiplex PCR; TCRdb lists only in-frame clones, some missing. The sample records 100,000 to 150,000 clones, around 70% being singletons. This CDR3 has 15 amino acids. The chain is built from TRBV7-5 and TRBJ2-4; the tabulated D call, TRBD2, remains unverified against the DNA. TRBV7-5 is a listed pseudogene. The material sequenced was PBMCs. This receptor was obtained from a man aged 35 to 55 in good health and CMV-seropositive. CDR3 in DNA: TGTGCCAGAAGCTTAATGGAGCCCGCCAAAAACATTCAGTACTTC. Translated: CARSLMEPAKNIQYF.